The T cell receptor beta chain described here comes from a study of blood T cell repertoires in COVID-19. This clone was observed a single time. Method: immunoSEQ multiplex PCR; TCRdb's copy keeps in-frame clones and lacks some. Of about 74,000 clones listed, roughly 88% are singletons. The sample comprised peripheral blood. The receptor comes from a woman aged 50 to 65 in a cohort sampled during active COVID-19.

In nucleotides, the CDR3 is TGTGCCAGCAGCATTGGGACAGGGGGGACTGAAGCTTTCTTT. Its protein is CASSIGTGGTEAFF. The chain has TRBV28 and TRBJ1-1; 11 bases match TRBD1. Germline CDR1 MDHEN, CDR2 SYDVKM. V was clipped by 6 bases and J by 5 bases; unmatched bases: 5. This CDR3 comprises 14 residues.